A single sample gave rise to the 14 T cell receptor beta chains below, sequenced in a study of blood T cell repertoires in COVID-19. Some clones are missing from TCRdb's copy, which holds only in-frame ones; the method was immunoSEQ multiplex PCR. This table has roughly 40,000 clones, about 82% appearing once. Sequenced sample: peripheral blood. These receptors all stem from a man between 65 and 79 years old with acute or convalescent COVID-19.

The chain employs TRBV5-3 and TRBJ2-4; 14 bases match TRBD2. TRBV5-3 is sorted into the ORF group, with uncertain function. The CDR3 contains 19 residues. V lost 5 bases, J lost 0 bases, and 10 bases stayed unmatched. The CDR3 sequence: CARRAGLAGGFLAKNIQYF. The DNA of the CDR3 is TGTGCCAGAAGGGCTGGACTAGCGGGAGGATTTTTAGCCAAAAACATTCAGTACTTC.

This chain connects TRBV19 to TRBJ2-7; D not resolved. Trimming shortened V by 5 bases and J by 6 bases, and 8 bases separated the two germline ends. CDR3 size: 11 residues. The germline gives CDR1 LNHDA, CDR2 SQIVND (reference sequence). The CDR3 coding sequence is TGTGCCAGTAGTTCCCCCGGCGAGCAGTACTTC. It codes for CASSSPGEQYF.

This chain joins TRBV11-2 and TRBJ1-1; no clear D. Germline V lookup: CDR1 SGHAT, CDR2 FQNNGV. The V gene lost 1 base and the J gene lost 1 base, with 7 bases spanning the gap. This CDR3 has 14 residues. The DNA for the CDR3 is TGTGCCAGCAGCTTAGGGTTCAGGAACACTGAAGCTTTCTTT. It specifies CASSLGFRNTEAFF.

The chain uses TRBV3-1 (or the pseudogene TRBV3-2) and TRBJ1-2; possible D gene TRBD1, 5 bases. CDR1 LGHDT and CDR2 YNNKEL come from the germline V gene (reference sequence). Trimming stripped 1 base from V and 8 bases from J, with 8 bases between. This CDR3 has 12 residues. CDR3 in amino acids: CASSQAEGGYTF. CDR3 nucleotide sequence: TGTGCCAGCAGCCAAGCGGAGGGGGGCTACACCTTC.

This sequence joins TRBV30 and TRBJ2-3, with 12 bases lining up with TRBD2. Germline lookup yields CDR1 GTSNPN and CDR2 SVGIG (reference sequence). V shed 1 base and J 2 bases; nucleotides not matched to a gene: 7. The CDR3 extends over 17 amino acids. The CDR3 DNA sequence: TGTGCCTGGAGTGGGATCGGACTAGCGGGAAACACAGATACGCAGTATTTT. Translated, it gives CAWSGIGLAGNTDTQYF.

The chain links TRBV18 to TRBJ2-2, with 11 bases fitting TRBD1. CDR1 and CDR2 from the germline V gene are KGHSH and LQKENI. There are 16 residues in the CDR3. The ends lost 4 bases at V and 2 bases at J; junction bases unmatched: 3. CDR3 bases: TGTGCCAGCTCACTTCGGACAGGGGGCAACACCGGGGAGCTGTTTTTT. The encoded protein is CASSLRTGGNTGELFF.

This clone showed up just once. The chain is built from TRBV7-8 and TRBJ2-7; D perhaps matches TRBD1 (6 bases). This CDR3 is 14 amino acids long. Per the germline V gene, CDR1 is SGHVS and CDR2 is FQNEAQ. Trimming left V 2 bases short and J 6 bases short, with 14 bases between. In DNA form, the CDR3 reads TGTGCCAGCAGCTTATCAGGGGTTTTGAGCGAGCAGTACTTC. Its protein is CASSLSGVLSEQYF.

The V gene is TRBV7-2, the J gene TRBJ2-1; the match to TRBD2 covers 9 bases. J gave up 5 bases and V 1 base, and 3 bases lay outside the gene matches. The CDR3 has 15 residues. Germline CDR1 and CDR2: SGHTA and FQGNSA. The CDR3 is CASSLGSGRNNEQFF. The CDR3 bases are TGTGCCAGCAGCTTAGGGAGCGGGAGGAACAATGAGCAGTTCTTC.

The rearrangement joins TRBV18 to TRBJ2-3; possible D gene TRBD2, 6 bases. Trimming left V 3 bases short and J 6 bases short, with 10 bases between. This CDR3 is 13 amino acids long. From germline, CDR1 is KGHSH and CDR2 LQKENI. CDR3 DNA sequence: TGTGCCAGCTCACCTCTAAGCGGGGATACGCAGTATTTT. Residues: CASSPLSGDTQYF.

This clone was seen once. CDR3 sequence reads: CASSQVSGYSNQPQHF. For the CDR3, the DNA is TGCGCCAGCAGCCAAGTCTCAGGATATAGCAATCAGCCCCAGCATTTT. The gene calls are TRBV4-1 and TRBJ1-5; D not resolved. Looked up from germline, CDR1 is MGHRA and CDR2 is YSYEKL. There are 16 residues in the CDR3. The V and J ends lost 1 base and 0 bases respectively, with 10 bases between them.

The rearrangement links TRBV6-5 to TRBJ1-2; D unclear. Germline V gene lookup returns CDR1 MNHEY and CDR2 SVGAGI. This CDR3 has 11 amino acids. V dropped 8 bases and J dropped 2 bases, with 6 bases sitting between them. CDR3 sequence reads: CASRVNYGYTF. The CDR3 coding sequence is TGTGCCAGCCGAGTAAACTATGGCTACACCTTC.

V is TRBV9 and J is TRBJ2-2, with D tentatively TRBD2 (6 bases). Germline V gene lookup returns CDR1 SGDLS and CDR2 YYNGEE. This CDR3 comprises 15 residues. V lost 5 bases to trimming and J lost 1 base, with 12 bases between them. The CDR3 here is CASSRDSMNTGELFF. The DNA for the CDR3 is TGTGCCAGCAGTCGGGACTCAATGAACACCGGGGAGCTGTTTTTT. Supplemented by reference TRBV9 and TRBJ2-2, the full variable domain reads DSGVTQTPKHLITATGQRVTLRCSPRSGDLSVYWYQQSLDQGLQFLIQYYNGEERAKGNILERFSAQQFPDLHSELNLSSLELGDSALYFCASSRDSMNTGELFFGEGSRLTVL.

V gene TRBV19 combines with J gene TRBJ2-2; TRBD2 agrees at 7 bases. The CDR3 spans 17 residues. Germline V lookup: CDR1 LNHDA, CDR2 SQIVND (reference sequence). After removal of 0 bases from V and 5 bases from J, the junction contained 9 bases not matched to a gene. The CDR3 protein is CASSIEGGSAWTGELFF. The CDR3 DNA sequence: TGTGCCAGTAGTATAGAGGGGGGGTCCGCTTGGACCGGGGAGCTGTTTTTT.

This rearrangement joins TRBV15 to TRBJ1-2, with TRBD1 identical over 7 bases. Germline CDR1 LNHNV, CDR2 YYDKDF (reference sequence). With 2 bases clipped from V and 0 bases from J, the junction kept 3 bases outside the gene matches. CDR3 length equals 15 residues. The CDR3 loop reads CATSRLGQANYGYTF. In DNA, the CDR3 is TGTGCCACCAGCAGATTAGGACAGGCTAACTATGGCTACACCTTC. The full variable domain, completed using reference TRBV15 and TRBJ1-2, is DAMVIQNPRYQVTQFGKPVTLSCSQTLNHNVMYWYQQKSSQAPKLLFHYYDKDFNNEADTPDNFQSRRPNTSFCFLDIRSPGLGDTAMYLCATSRLGQANYGYTFGSGTRLTVV.